This passage covers 22 T cell receptor beta chains from one sample sequenced in a study of identical twins. MiXCR, run by TCRdb on the 5' RACE reads, gives a single entry per CDR3 protein. The data contain about 250,000 distinct CDR3 sequences, about 14% of them seen just once; the ten biggest clones take up 7% to 9.5%. Sequenced: memory (CD45RO+) T cells sorted from blood. The receptors shown here come from a woman between 18 and 29 years old in good health.

In its sample, this clonotype was seen many times. The rearrangement links TRBV3-1 to TRBJ1-2, with TRBD1 matching 8 bases. In germline, CDR1 is LGHDT, CDR2 YNNKEL (reference sequence). V dropped 0 bases and J dropped 6; count of bases not matched to a gene: 6. The CDR3 runs to 15 residues. Written as DNA, the CDR3 is TGTGCCAGCAGCCAAGATCGCGAGACAGGGGATGGCTACACCTTC. Translation: CASSQDRETGDGYTF.

The sample holds many counts of this clonotype. This chain joins TRBV10-3 and TRBJ2-5; tentatively, D is TRBD1 (6 bases). Looked up from germline, CDR1 is ENHRY and CDR2 is SYGVKD. The CDR3 covers 13 residues. Trimming left V 6 bases short and J 5 bases short, with 13 bases between. The CDR3 here is CAIRTGTKETQYF. The CDR3 nucleotides read TGTGCCATCAGAACCGGGACAAAGGAGACCCAGTACTTC.

The chain is built from TRBV19 and TRBJ2-3, with 11 nucleotides matching TRBD2. The CDR3 extends over 17 amino acids. V gave up 4 bases and J gave up 3 bases; unmatched junction bases: 9. CDR1 LNHDA and CDR2 SQIVND come from the germline V gene (reference sequence). The CDR3 protein is CASSRIAGGPGTDTQYF. The CDR3 DNA reads as TGTGCCAGTAGTAGGATAGCGGGGGGGCCGGGGACAGATACGCAGTATTTT.

This clonotype was seen a few times. J is TRBJ1-1 and V is TRBV4-1; 7 bases map to TRBD1. The CDR3 runs 17 residues. From germline, CDR1 is MGHRA and CDR2 YSYEKL. V trimming: 2 bases; J trimming: 0 bases; junction bases outside the gene matches: 9. CDR3 sequence reads: CASSQKPRGAMNTEAFF. The CDR3 DNA sequence: TGCGCCAGCAGCCAAAAGCCCAGGGGGGCGATGAACACTGAAGCTTTCTTT.

This chain connects TRBV5-6 to TRBJ1-2, with 7 bases fitting TRBD1. Per germline, CDR1 SGHDT and CDR2 YYEEEE. The CDR3 extends over 12 amino acids. The junction had 3 bases not matched to a gene; V was cut back by 4 bases and J by 6 bases. The CDR3 spells CASSRQGHGYTF. The CDR3 region has the DNA TGTGCCAGCAGCCGACAGGGACATGGCTACACCTTC.

This chain joins TRBV10-3 and TRBJ2-3; 10 bases map to TRBD2. This CDR3 contains 16 residues. V was pared by 2 bases and J by 2 bases, with 4 bases of the junction left unmatched. Looked up from germline, CDR1 is ENHRY and CDR2 is SYGVKD. Here the CDR3 reads CAISEGLAGATDTQYF. The CDR3 DNA sequence: TGTGCCATCAGTGAGGGCCTAGCGGGAGCCACAGATACGCAGTATTTT.

V is TRBV10-1 and J is TRBJ2-7; 13 bases fit TRBD2. Germline loops: CDR1 WNHNN, CDR2 SYGVQD (reference sequence). V lost 6 bases to trimming and J lost 5 bases; unmatched junction nucleotides: 7. The CDR3 is made up of 15 amino acids. The CDR3 region is CASSSGLAGDHEQYF. As DNA, the CDR3 is TGCGCCAGCAGCTCCGGACTAGCGGGAGACCACGAGCAGTACTTC.

V usage is TRBV5-6 and J usage is TRBJ1-1, with a tentative D call TRBD1 (6 bases). Germline values: CDR1 SGHDT, CDR2 YYEEEE. The CDR3 sequence is 16 residues long. V lost 4 bases and J 2 bases, leaving 18 bases between the germline ends. In nucleotides, the CDR3 is TGTGCCAGCAGCCTCCTATCGGGGGGCCTCAACACTGAAGCTTTCTTT. This gives the protein CASSLLSGGLNTEAFF.

The V and J genes are TRBV10-3 and TRBJ1-4, with TRBD1 matching 8 bases. The CDR3 is 14 residues long. J gave up 7 bases and V 3 bases, and 4 bases lay outside the gene matches. Germline V lookup: CDR1 ENHRY, CDR2 SYGVKD. The CDR3 sequence is CAISDRDRTEKLFF. The CDR3 nucleotides are TGTGCCATCAGTGACCGGGACAGGACTGAAAAACTGTTTTTT.

This clonotype came up many times. V usage is TRBV20-1 and J usage is TRBJ1-1, with D perhaps matching TRBD1 (6 bases). V lost 3 bases and J 3 bases, leaving 11 bases between the germline ends. This CDR3 has 13 residues. CDR1 is DFQATT and CDR2 is SNEGSKA in the germline V gene (reference sequence). CDR3 nucleotide sequence: TGCAGTGCTAGGGTGAGGGGGGACACTGAAGCTTTCTTT. Protein sequence: CSARVRGDTEAFF.

This clonotype was seen only a few times. The chain links TRBV25-1 to TRBJ2-7, with D hard to call. This CDR3 contains 11 residues. Germline CDR1 is MGHDK and CDR2 is SYGVNS. With 3 bases removed from V and 5 bases from J, the gap between germline ends came to 5 bases. The DNA for the CDR3 is TGTGCCAGCAGTGATTATGACGAGCAGTACTTC. Residues: CASSDYDEQYF.

This clonotype was seen only a few times. This rearrangement joins TRBV3-1 to TRBJ1-1; D gene ambiguous. Between the trimmed V and J ends, which lost 2 bases and 4 bases, there was a span of 8 bases. This CDR3 contains 13 residues. Germline V lookup: CDR1 LGHDT, CDR2 YNNKEL (reference sequence). The CDR3 DNA follows: TGTGCCAGCAGCCAAATCGCTGCCACTGAAGCTTTCTTT. Amino acids: CASSQIAATEAFF.

This clonotype was counted many times. The chain employs TRBV3-1 and TRBJ2-3; 9 bases align to TRBD2. The CDR3 is made up of 17 amino acids. V was clipped by 4 bases and J by 3 bases; unmatched bases: 11. Germline V gene sequence: CDR1 LGHDT, CDR2 YNNKEL (reference sequence). The CDR3 DNA sequence: TGTGCCAGCAGCCCCGCTCATAGCGGGGGTGGGACAGATACGCAGTATTTT. It specifies CASSPAHSGGGTDTQYF.

The chain recombines TRBV11-3 with TRBJ2-2, with TRBD2 matching 9 bases. After removal of 2 bases from V and 7 bases from J, the junction contained 5 bases not matched to a gene. Germline V CDR1 and CDR2: SGHNT, YENEEA. The CDR3 is 15 amino acids. The DNA for the CDR3 is TGTGCCAGCAGCTTACGGCTAGCGGGACACGGGGAGCTGTTTTTT. Protein product: CASSLRLAGHGELFF. Combining the CDR3 with reference TRBV11-3 and TRBJ2-2 gives the whole variable domain EAGVVQSPRYKIIEKKQPVAFWCNPISGHNTLYWYLQNLGQGPELLIRYENEEAVDDSQLPKDRFSAERLKGVDSTLKIQPAELGDSAVYLCASSLRLAGHGELFFGEGSRLTVL.

The chain joins TRBV5-5 to TRBJ1-6, with 9 bases lining up with TRBD1. This CDR3 has 13 amino acids. J lost 8 bases, V lost 5 bases, and 2 bases had no gene match. CDR1 and CDR2 (germline): SGHKS, YYEKEE (reference sequence). The CDR3 loop is CASRRTGDSPLHF. The CDR3, as DNA: TGTGCCAGCAGACGGACAGGGGATTCACCCCTCCACTTT.

This clonotype was found a few times. This chain joins TRBV12-3 or TRBV12-4 and TRBJ2-3; no definite D call. Trimming pared 6 bases from V and 1 base from J, leaving 14 bases between. The CDR3 is made up of 15 amino acids. DNA for the CDR3: TGTGCCAGCAGCCCCCTTAACGTACGCACAGATACGCAGTATTTT. Translated: CASSPLNVRTDTQYF.

This chain connects TRBV24-1 to TRBJ2-1, with D perhaps given as TRBD1 or TRBD2 (5 bases each). CDR1 and CDR2 (germline): KGHDR, SFDVKD. This CDR3 comprises 13 residues. V dropped 7 bases and J dropped 8 bases, with 14 bases sitting between them. CDR3 residues: CATRRGSGDEQFF. CDR3 nucleotides: TGTGCCACCAGGAGGGGTTCGGGCGATGAGCAGTTCTTC.

This clonotype came up a few times. This chain joins TRBV29-1 and TRBJ2-1; D perhaps matches TRBD1 (6 bases). V was trimmed by 4 bases and J by 5 bases, leaving 18 bases between them. CDR1 is SQVTM, CDR2 ANQGSEA, per germline. The CDR3 runs 15 residues. CDR3 in amino acids: CSVGTTGRSNNEQFF. CDR3 nucleotide sequence: TGCAGCGTTGGTACGACAGGTCGGTCAAACAATGAGCAGTTCTTC.

The chain links TRBV29-1 to TRBJ2-1; D tentatively reads TRBD1 or TRBD2 (5 bases each). Trimming took 6 bases from V and 8 from J, leaving 14 bases between them. The length of the CDR3 is 12 residues. CDR1 is SQVTM and CDR2 is ANQGSEA in the germline V gene. CDR3 loop: CSVRGRGDEQFF. In nucleotides, the CDR3 is TGCAGCGTCCGGGGCCGGGGCGATGAGCAGTTCTTC.

The V and J genes are TRBV11-2 and TRBJ2-7, with 7 bases fitting TRBD1. The CDR3 spans 14 residues. Trimming took 3 bases from V and 5 from J; bases not matched to a gene: 7. The V gene's germline CDR1 is SGHAT and CDR2 FQNNGV. CDR3 nucleotides: TGTGCCAGCAGCTTCCGAACAGGGGCCCACGAGCAGTACTTC. It translates to CASSFRTGAHEQYF.

A few counts support this clonotype. The chain carries TRBV20-1 and TRBJ2-5; 8 bases agree with TRBD1. With V trimmed by 6 bases and J by 4 bases, 13 bases remained unmatched. The germline V gene encodes CDR1 DFQATT and CDR2 SNEGSKA (reference sequence). The CDR3 contains 15 residues. The CDR3 spells CSASPGQGRRETQYF. The CDR3, as DNA: TGCAGTGCGAGCCCCGGACAGGGCCGCAGAGAGACCCAGTACTTC.

In this sample, this clonotype turned up a few times. This chain links TRBV5-1 with TRBJ1-2; D is undetermined. There are 14 residues in the CDR3. Trimming removed 6 bases at V and 6 bases at J, with 18 bases between. The germline CDR1 and CDR2 sequences are SGHRS and YFSETQ. CDR3 sequence reads: CASIRHRPPNGYTF. In nucleotides, the CDR3 is TGCGCCAGCATTCGTCATAGGCCGCCGAATGGCTACACCTTC.